The T cell receptor (beta chain) under discussion was sequenced for a study of shared clonotypes between healthy human individuals. Study overall: A donor's plate count was three for CD4 naive and three for CD4 memory; CD8 naive had two and CD8 memory one.

Original methodology: ImmunoSEQ junction-only sequences lacked quality scores, so their filtering differed. The repertoire was sequenced with immunoSEQ multiplex PCR; TCRdb's copy has only in-frame clones and lacks some. V and J calls and clone size are copied from that table; D and trimming were computed from the DNA. The sample holds fewer than 1.6 million clones; approximately 98.5% are singletons and the top ten take about 0.34%. Details on this clone: Its antigen is currently unknown.

Points from the study as a whole: Sharing across a few donors was seen in around 5.1% of naive CD4 clonotypes.

The CDR3 consists of 16 residues. Germline V gives CDR1 KGHSH, CDR2 LQKENI. V lost 6 bases, J lost 7 bases, and 22 bases lay in between. The sequence was collected from a man younger than 45 in good health. The chain has TRBV18 and TRBJ2-1; D is possibly TRBD1 (5 bases). The specimen was naive CD4+ T cells sorted from blood. Stated subset: CD45RA+ positively selected. The CDR3 loop reads CASSLMAGPAGNEQFF. As DNA, the CDR3 is TGTGCCAGCTCCCTAATGGCAGGGCCGGCTGGTAATGAGCAGTTCTTC.